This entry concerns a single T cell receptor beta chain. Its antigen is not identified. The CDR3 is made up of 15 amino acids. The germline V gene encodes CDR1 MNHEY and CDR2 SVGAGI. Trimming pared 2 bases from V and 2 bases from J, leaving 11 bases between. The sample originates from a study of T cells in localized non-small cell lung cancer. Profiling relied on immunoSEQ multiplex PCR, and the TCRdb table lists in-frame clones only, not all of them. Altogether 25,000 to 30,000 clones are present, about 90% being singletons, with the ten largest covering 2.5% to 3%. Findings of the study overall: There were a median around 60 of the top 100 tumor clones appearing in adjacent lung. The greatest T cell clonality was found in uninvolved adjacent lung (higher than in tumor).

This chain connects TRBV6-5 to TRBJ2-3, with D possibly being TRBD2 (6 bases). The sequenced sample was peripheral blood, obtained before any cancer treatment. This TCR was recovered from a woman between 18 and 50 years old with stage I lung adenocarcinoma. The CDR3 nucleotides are TGTGCCAGCAGTTACGAGGGGAGGCCCACAGATACGCAGTATTTT. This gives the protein CASSYEGRPTDTQYF.